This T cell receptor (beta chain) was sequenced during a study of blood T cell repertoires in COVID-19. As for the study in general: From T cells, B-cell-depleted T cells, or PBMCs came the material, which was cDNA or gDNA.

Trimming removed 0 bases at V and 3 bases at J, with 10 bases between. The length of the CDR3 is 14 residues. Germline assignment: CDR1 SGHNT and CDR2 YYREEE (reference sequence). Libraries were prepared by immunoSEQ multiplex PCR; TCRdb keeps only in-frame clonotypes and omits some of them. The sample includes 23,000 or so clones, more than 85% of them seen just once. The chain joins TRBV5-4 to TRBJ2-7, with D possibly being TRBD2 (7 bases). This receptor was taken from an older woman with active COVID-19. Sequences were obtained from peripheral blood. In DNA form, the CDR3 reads TGTGCCAGCAGCTTGGATAGGGGGGGCTACGAGCAGTACTTC. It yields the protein CASSLDRGGYEQYF. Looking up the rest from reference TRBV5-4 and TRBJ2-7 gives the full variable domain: ETGVTQSPTHLIKTRGQQVTLRCSSQSGHNTVSWYQQALGQGPQFIFQYYREEENGRGNFPPRFSGLQFPNYSSELNVNALELDDSALYLCASSLDRGGYEQYFGPGTRLTVT.